The rows below give T cell receptor beta chains drawn from one sample of a study of CD8+CD57+ T cells in acquired aplastic anemia. Using its own MiXCR run on the reads, TCRdb lists one record per CDR3 protein. The top ten hold around 13% of the sample, which has roughly 180,000 distinct CDR3 sequences, 45% to 60% seen once. The sample comprised sorted CD4+, CD8+, or CD8+CD57+ T cells (not recorded which) from PBMCs. All receptors derive from a human donor with aplastic anemia. The CDR3 runs from the conserved cysteine through the conserved F or W. Each record gives: D gene, J gene, clone size, V gene, CDR3 DNA, CDR3 protein. D genes are given only for firm matches. Expanded clones are given a class, and other clones once, few, many or no size at all.

d_call: TRBD1
j_call: TRBJ2-7
clone_size: NA
v_call: TRBV2
cdr3_nt: TGTGCCAGCAGATCGGGACAGGGGGATCACTACGAGCAGTACTTC
cdr3_aa: CASRSGQGDHYEQYF

d_call: NA
j_call: TRBJ1-6
clone_size: NA
v_call: TRBV20-1
cdr3_nt: TGCAGTGCTAGTAACCCGCTGGACTTTTCACCCCTCCACTTT
cdr3_aa: CSASNPLDFSPLHF

d_call: NA
j_call: TRBJ2-7
clone_size: few
v_call: TRBV29-1
cdr3_nt: TGCAGCGTAAAGGACGGCTACGAGCAGTACTTC
cdr3_aa: CSVKDGYEQYF

d_call: TRBD1
j_call: TRBJ1-2
clone_size: many
v_call: TRBV7-9
cdr3_nt: TGTGCCAGCACCTCCCGGACAGGGTCAAACTATGGCTACACCTTC
cdr3_aa: CASTSRTGSNYGYTF

d_call: NA
j_call: TRBJ2-7
clone_size: few
v_call: TRBV15
cdr3_nt: TGTGCCACCAGCATAGCAGTTGGGGAGCAGTACTTC
cdr3_aa: CATSIAVGEQYF

d_call: NA
j_call: TRBJ1-1
clone_size: NA
v_call: TRBV2
cdr3_nt: TGTGCCAGCAGCCCTCCTAGCGGGGGGAGGACTGAAGCTTTCTTT
cdr3_aa: CASSPPSGGRTEAFF

d_call: TRBD2
j_call: TRBJ2-7
clone_size: few
v_call: TRBV15
cdr3_nt: TGTGCCACCAGCAGAGAACTAGCGGGAGACTACGAGCAGTACTTC
cdr3_aa: CATSRELAGDYEQYF

d_call: NA
j_call: TRBJ2-3
clone_size: few
v_call: TRBV15
cdr3_nt: TGTGCCACCAGCAGAGCCCCATCTAACACAGATACGCAGTATTTT
cdr3_aa: CATSRAPSNTDTQYF

d_call: TRBD1
j_call: TRBJ2-7
clone_size: NA
v_call: TRBV3-1
cdr3_nt: TGTGCCAGCAGCCAAGAAAAAGGCCATACCGGGACAGGGGACTACGAGCAGTACTTC
cdr3_aa: CASSQEKGHTGTGDYEQYF

d_call: NA
j_call: TRBJ2-7
clone_size: NA
v_call: TRBV29-1
cdr3_nt: TGCAGCGTTGAAGAGGGCGGACGGGCAAAGTCCTACGAGCAGTACTTC
cdr3_aa: CSVEEGGRAKSYEQYF

d_call: NA
j_call: TRBJ1-6
clone_size: NA
v_call: TRBV7-2
cdr3_nt: TGTGCCAGCAGCTTTGAAGTGGGGCCCCTCCACTTT
cdr3_aa: CASSFEVGPLHF

d_call: NA
j_call: TRBJ1-5
clone_size: NA
v_call: TRBV19
cdr3_nt: TGTGCCAGTAGTATCACGGGGACCAATTATCAGCCCCAGCATTTT
cdr3_aa: CASSITGTNYQPQHF

d_call: TRBD1
j_call: TRBJ1-5
clone_size: few
v_call: TRBV28
cdr3_nt: TGTGCCAGCAGTTTTGCACAGGGGGGACAGCCCCAGCATTTT
cdr3_aa: CASSFAQGGQPQHF

d_call: NA
j_call: TRBJ2-1
clone_size: many
v_call: TRBV2
cdr3_nt: TGTGCCAGCAGTGAATTCGGGGTATTGTACAATGAGCAGTTCTTC
cdr3_aa: CASSEFGVLYNEQFF

d_call: TRBD2
j_call: TRBJ2-5
clone_size: NA
v_call: TRBV20-1
cdr3_nt: TGCAGTGCTAGAGATAGAACTAGCGAGAGGTGTTACTTC
cdr3_aa: CSARDRTSERCYF

d_call: NA
j_call: TRBJ1-5
clone_size: NA
v_call: TRBV10-3
cdr3_nt: TGTGCCATCACTCAAACTAGGAATCAGCCCCAGCATTTT
cdr3_aa: CAITQTRNQPQHF

d_call: TRBD2
j_call: TRBJ2-7
clone_size: NA
v_call: TRBV25-1
cdr3_nt: TGTGCCAGCAGTCATTCGCTAGCGGGGGGCTACGAGCAGTACTTC
cdr3_aa: CASSHSLAGGYEQYF

d_call: NA
j_call: TRBJ1-1
clone_size: many
v_call: TRBV7-9
cdr3_nt: TGTGCCAGCAGCTTAAGAGAGAACACTGAAGCTTTCTTT
cdr3_aa: CASSLRENTEAFF

d_call: NA
j_call: TRBJ1-1
clone_size: once
v_call: TRBV7-6
cdr3_nt: TGTGCCAGCAGCTCCCAATCGTTCACTGAAGCTTTCTTT
cdr3_aa: CASSSQSFTEAFF

d_call: NA
j_call: TRBJ1-1
clone_size: many
v_call: TRBV5-6
cdr3_nt: TGTGCCAGCAGCCCCTGGGCAGCTAACACTGAAGCTTTCTTT
cdr3_aa: CASSPWAANTEAFF

d_call: NA
j_call: TRBJ2-3
clone_size: many
v_call: TRBV2
cdr3_nt: TGTGCCAGCAGTGAGTTAGCTTTTACAGATACGCAGTATTTT
cdr3_aa: CASSELAFTDTQYF

d_call: NA
j_call: TRBJ2-5
clone_size: many
v_call: TRBV3-1
cdr3_nt: TGTGCCAGCAGCCGCCCGGGGATGGAGACCCAGTACTTC
cdr3_aa: CASSRPGMETQYF